This T cell receptor beta chain is from a study of technical replicates of blood from a few donors. The CDR3 covers 16 residues. TCRdb's table, derived via immunoSEQ multiplex PCR, lists solely in-frame clones and lacks some. The table has 80,000 or so clones, around 94% seen once. Specimen: T cells isolated from PBMCs. The V gene is TRBV21-1, the J gene TRBJ2-7; TRBD2 was called by the table and not checked on the DNA. TRBV21-1 is classified as a pseudogene. The origin of this receptor is a human donor in good health. The CDR3 DNA is TGTGCCAGCAGCAAAGGGGTAACGAGGGTTCCCTACGAGCAGTACTTC. It yields the protein CASSKGVTRVPYEQYF.